This entry lists 31 T cell receptor beta chains sequenced from one sample in a study of blood T cell repertoires in COVID-19. Some clones are missing from TCRdb's copy, which holds only in-frame ones; the method was immunoSEQ multiplex PCR. This table holds about 20,000 clones, 91% found once. The sample taken for sequencing was peripheral blood. The receptors were gathered from a human donor in a cohort sampled during active COVID-19.

This clone appeared once. V is TRBV9 and J is TRBJ2-1; the match to TRBD2 covers 11 bases. Germline V CDR1 and CDR2: SGDLS, YYNGEE. The CDR3 consists of 13 residues. Trimming took 4 bases from V and 9 from J; bases not matched to a gene: 3. In nucleotides, the CDR3 is TGTGCCAGCAGCCCCGGACTAGCGGGTGAGCAGTTCTTC. Residues: CASSPGLAGEQFF.

V and J are TRBV7-2 and TRBJ2-3, with D unresolved. CDR3 length: 12 amino acids. V was trimmed by 6 bases and J by 4 bases, leaving 8 bases between them. Germline V gene data show CDR1 as SGHTA and CDR2 as FQGNSA. This CDR3 is CASSPYSDTQYF. The CDR3 DNA is TGTGCCAGCAGTCCTTACTCAGATACGCAGTATTTT.

The chain combines TRBV2 with TRBJ2-1; 15 bases are shared with TRBD2. The V gene end was trimmed by 8 bases and the J gene end by 8 bases; junction bases not matched to a gene: 10. CDR1 and CDR2 from the germline V gene are SNHLY and FYNNEI. CDR3 length: 16 amino acids. CDR3 DNA sequence: TGTGCCAGCTGGGGGACTAGCGGGAGGAAGCTAGATGAGCAGTTCTTC. Amino acids: CASWGTSGRKLDEQFF.

This chain links TRBV29-1 with TRBJ2-1; 8 bases fit TRBD1. Trimming removed 5 bases from V and 7 bases from J; junction bases left unmatched: 7. Germline CDR1 reads SQVTM; CDR2 reads ANQGSEA. CDR3 length equals 13 residues. CDR3 sequence (DNA): TGCAGCGTTCGGTTACAGGGGGGTAATGAGCAGTTCTTC. This codes for CSVRLQGGNEQFF.

In this sample, this clone turned up once. The chain combines TRBV12-3 or TRBV12-4 with TRBJ1-2; D call uncertain. There are 13 residues in the CDR3. V lost 6 bases and J 6 bases, leaving 14 bases between the germline ends. CDR3: CASSRRVSDGYTF. The DNA of the CDR3 is TGTGCCAGCAGCAGGCGGGTGTCGGATGGCTACACCTTC.

V and J are TRBV9 and TRBJ2-7; TRBD1 is a possible D gene (6 bases). The CDR3 is 15 residues long. Germline CDR1 is SGDLS and CDR2 is YYNGEE. Between the trimmed V and J ends, which lost 7 bases and 2 bases, there was a span of 19 bases. The CDR3 nucleotides are TGTGCCAGCGGGTACCAGGGGATGGATACCTACGAGCAGTACTTC. Translation gives CASGYQGMDTYEQYF.

V and J are TRBV5-1 and TRBJ2-3; TRBD2 matches at 7 bases. Trimming cost V 4 bases and J 3 bases; bases outside gene matches: 5. The CDR3 consists of 14 residues. Germline lookup yields CDR1 SGHRS and CDR2 YFSETQ. The CDR3 here is CASSPRTRTDTQYF. In DNA form, the CDR3 reads TGCGCCAGCAGCCCAAGGACTAGGACAGATACGCAGTATTTT.

The rearrangement joins TRBV11-3 to TRBJ2-2; D not certain. Trimming shortened V by 2 bases and J by 6 bases, and 4 bases separated the two germline ends. CDR3 size: 12 residues. Germline CDR1 SGHNT, CDR2 YENEEA. In DNA form, the CDR3 reads TGTGCCAGCAGCTTACGGGCCGGGGAGCTGTTTTTT. This sequence encodes CASSLRAGELFF.

The genes are TRBV7-2 and TRBJ2-7, with D possibly being TRBD2 (6 bases). Germline V gene sequence: CDR1 SGHTA, CDR2 FQGNSA. Trimming stripped 3 bases from V and 0 bases from J, with 12 bases between. CDR3 length equals 15 residues. The CDR3 bases are TGTGCCAGCAGCTTGGGCAGCGGGCGCTCCTACGAGCAGTACTTC. It encodes CASSLGSGRSYEQYF.

The count of this clone is one. J is TRBJ2-7 and V is TRBV6-2 or TRBV6-3; 7 positions agree with TRBD2. The CDR3 spans 12 residues. Germline lookup yields CDR1 MNHEY and CDR2 SVGEGT. With V trimmed by 5 bases and J by 6 bases, 4 bases remained unmatched. In nucleotides, the CDR3 is TGTGCCAGCAGTAGCGGGACCCCCGAGCAGTACGTC. It translates to CASSSGTPEQYV.

The chain joins TRBV6-5 to TRBJ2-3; possible D gene TRBD2, 6 bases. This CDR3 comprises 14 residues. Germline loops: CDR1 MNHEY, CDR2 SVGAGI. Trimming removed 8 bases at V and 1 base at J, with 13 bases between. CDR3 loop: CASGRASGTDTQYF. Written as DNA, the CDR3 is TGTGCCAGCGGTAGGGCTAGCGGCACAGATACGCAGTATTTT.

The V and J genes are TRBV6-6 and TRBJ1-1; D is uncertain. Germline V gene sequence: CDR1 MNHNY, CDR2 SVGAGI (reference sequence). Trimming removed 2 bases at V and 1 base at J, with 8 bases between. CDR3 size: 14 residues. The CDR3 DNA is TGTGCCAGCAGTTACCCGATAGAGAACACTGAAGCTTTCTTT. Translated, it gives CASSYPIENTEAFF.

V and J are TRBV19 and TRBJ2-2; TRBD1 might be the D (6 bases). This CDR3 contains 15 residues. CDR1 is LNHDA and CDR2 is SQIVND in the germline V gene (reference sequence). Trimming removed 6 bases at V and 5 bases at J, with 16 bases between. Here the CDR3 DNA reads TGTGCCAGTAGCGCCGGGACAATGTTTACCGGGGAGCTGTTTTTT. This translates into CASSAGTMFTGELFF.

The rearrangement joins TRBV28 to TRBJ2-7, with TRBD2 matching 7 bases. The J segment lost 7 bases and the V segment lost 4 bases, leaving 10 bases of the junction unmatched. CDR3 length: 14 residues. The germline V gene has CDR1 MDHEN and CDR2 SYDVKM. The CDR3 spells CASSWTGGGKEQYF. The CDR3 nucleotides are TGTGCCAGCAGTTGGACGGGGGGAGGGAAAGAGCAGTACTTC.

The chain is built from TRBV13 and TRBJ2-2; 9 bases fit TRBD1. Trimming took 5 bases from V and 6 from J; bases not matched to a gene: 10. Germline CDR1 and CDR2: PRHDT and FYEKMQ (reference sequence). The CDR3 spans 16 residues. The CDR3 bases are TGTGCCAGCAGCCGACAGGGGGGATGGAGCTCCGGGGAGCTGTTTTTT. Its protein product is CASSRQGGWSSGELFF. Complete variable domain (other parts from reference TRBV13 and TRBJ2-2): AAGVIQSPRHLIKEKRETATLKCYPIPRHDTVYWYQQGPGQDPQFLISFYEKMQSDKGSIPDRFSAQQFSDYHSELNMSSLELGDSALYFCASSRQGGWSSGELFFGEGSRLTVL.

The rearrangement joins TRBV7-3 to TRBJ2-5, with 8 positions matching TRBD1. The CDR3 extends over 15 amino acids. V lost 2 bases, J lost 1 base, and 3 bases stayed unmatched. Germline-derived CDR1 and CDR2 are SGHTA and FQGTGA. Here the CDR3 DNA reads TGTGCCAGCAGCTTAGGACAGGGAGCCCAAGAGACCCAGTACTTC. As protein: CASSLGQGAQETQYF.

The chain has TRBV7-9 and TRBJ1-1; D gene unclear. The CDR3 contains 12 residues. V was shortened by 4 bases and J by 8 bases, with 11 bases between the two germline ends. Germline V lookup: CDR1 SEHNR, CDR2 FQNEAQ (reference sequence). This CDR3 is CASSSILEEAFF. The CDR3 bases are TGTGCCAGCAGCTCAATCCTAGAAGAAGCTTTCTTT.

This clone has just one count. The chain carries TRBV6-1 and TRBJ1-3; D unclear. The length of the CDR3 is 16 residues. Trimming took 4 bases from V and 2 from J, leaving 15 bases between them. The germline V gene has CDR1 MNHNS and CDR2 SASEGT. As DNA, the CDR3 is TGTGCCAGCAGTGCCTCGGTTCTACTTACTGGAAACACCATATATTTT. As protein: CASSASVLLTGNTIYF.

The rearrangement joins TRBV18 to TRBJ2-3; D not resolved. CDR3 length equals 12 residues. Germline lookup yields CDR1 KGHSH and CDR2 LQKENI. Trimming took 5 bases from V and 2 from J, leaving 5 bases between them. The CDR3 DNA reads as TGTGCCAGCTCATCTATCACAGATACGCAGTATTTT. It is translated as CASSSITDTQYF.

This chain connects TRBV11-2 to TRBJ1-4; D gene ambiguous. In germline, CDR1 is SGHAT, CDR2 FQNNGV. Trimming left V 1 base short and J 0 bases short, with 6 bases between. The CDR3 extends over 15 amino acids. CDR3 sequence: CASSLGVSTNEKLFF. The DNA for the CDR3 is TGTGCCAGCAGCTTAGGTGTATCAACTAATGAAAAACTGTTTTTT.

In its sample, this clone was seen once. V gene TRBV5-6 combines with J gene TRBJ2-1, with D perhaps TRBD1 (5 bases). The CDR3 contains 16 residues. V lost 0 bases and J lost 4, with 14 bases in between. Germline V lookup: CDR1 SGHDT, CDR2 YYEEEE. The CDR3 bases are TGTGCCAGCAGCTTGGATATAGGGGTCCCTTACAATGAGCAGTTCTTC. Its protein product is CASSLDIGVPYNEQFF.

The chain couples TRBV15 to TRBJ2-6; possible D gene TRBD2, 7 bases. CDR3 length: 17 amino acids. Germline V gene lookup returns CDR1 LNHNV and CDR2 YYDKDF (reference sequence). Trimming cost V 0 bases and J 0 bases, with 9 bases left between them. The CDR3 region is CATSRDGGASGANVLTF. CDR3 nucleotides: TGTGCCACCAGCAGAGATGGGGGGGCCTCTGGGGCCAACGTCCTGACTTTC.

V gene TRBV24-1 combines with J gene TRBJ2-5; D is unresolved. The CDR3 has 15 amino acids. Germline lookup yields CDR1 KGHDR and CDR2 SFDVKD. Between the trimmed V and J ends, which lost 4 bases and 5 bases, there was a span of 16 bases. CDR3 in amino acids: CATSDANIKPETQYF. In DNA form, the CDR3 reads TGTGCCACCAGTGACGCTAATATTAAGCCCGAGACCCAGTACTTC.

The V and J genes are TRBV6-2 or TRBV6-3 and TRBJ2-1, with TRBD2 matching over 7 bases. Trimming took 0 bases from V and 4 from J; bases not matched to a gene: 9. Germline CDR1 is MNHEY and CDR2 is SVGEGT. The CDR3 is 17 residues long. The CDR3 is CASSYSPPGGLYNEQFF. CDR3 DNA: TGTGCCAGCAGTTACTCCCCTCCGGGAGGCTTGTACAATGAGCAGTTCTTC.

The gene calls are TRBV19 and TRBJ2-3; 11 bases align to TRBD2. The CDR3 covers 17 residues. The J segment lost 5 bases and the V segment lost 9 bases, leaving 16 bases of the junction unmatched. Per germline, CDR1 LNHDA and CDR2 SQIVND (reference sequence). CDR3 sequence: CASSLTSGIPAGDTQYF. CDR3 in DNA: TGTGCCAGCTCCCTGACTAGCGGGATTCCCGCCGGAGATACGCAGTATTTT.

The V gene is TRBV6-5, the J gene TRBJ1-3; the D gene is possibly TRBD1 (5 bases). Per the germline V gene, CDR1 is MNHEY and CDR2 is SVGAGI. V dropped 6 bases and J dropped 2 bases, with 8 bases sitting between them. There are 13 residues in the CDR3. CDR3 amino acids: CASSGGTGNTIYF. CDR3 bases: TGTGCCAGCAGCGGGGGAACTGGAAACACCATATATTTT.

J is TRBJ1-2 and V is TRBV19, with 7 nucleotides matching TRBD1. The V gene end was trimmed by 7 bases and the J gene end by 0 bases; junction bases not matched to a gene: 8. CDR1 and CDR2 from the germline V gene are LNHDA and SQIVND (reference sequence). The CDR3 covers 15 residues. The CDR3 bases are TGTGCCAGTACCGAAGGGACAGCCCCTAACTATGGCTACACCTTC. This sequence encodes CASTEGTAPNYGYTF. Using reference TRBV19 and TRBJ1-2 for the parts outside the CDR3, the full variable domain is DGGITQSPKYLFRKEGQNVTLSCEQNLNHDAMYWYRQDPGQGLRLIYYSQIVNDFQKGDIAEGYSVSREKKESFPLTVTSAQKNPTAFYLCASTEGTAPNYGYTFGSGTRLTVV.

This clone was seen just once. The chain carries TRBV11-2 and TRBJ2-6, with 7 bases that match TRBD2. V dropped 0 bases and J dropped 2; count of bases not matched to a gene: 4. Germline V gene sequence: CDR1 SGHAT, CDR2 FQNNGV. CDR3 length: 17 residues. This CDR3 reads CASSLDARGAGANVLTF. The DNA for the CDR3 is TGTGCCAGCAGCTTAGACGCCCGGGGGGCTGGGGCCAACGTCCTGACTTTC.

This clone was found once. This chain joins TRBV6-5 and TRBJ1-5, with 7 bases fitting TRBD1. Trimming removed 5 bases from V and 10 bases from J; junction bases left unmatched: 14. This CDR3 spans 15 amino acids. Germline V CDR1 and CDR2: MNHEY, SVGAGI. CDR3 protein: CASSSMTGLRSPQHF. CDR3 sequence (DNA): TGTGCCAGCAGTAGTATGACAGGGTTGAGGTCCCCCCAGCATTTT.

The rearrangement joins TRBV6-2 or TRBV6-3 to TRBJ2-1; 14 bases agree with TRBD2. Germline trimming cut 4 bases from V and 9 bases from J; bases unmatched to any gene: 8. The germline V gene encodes CDR1 MNHEY and CDR2 SVGEGT. The length of the CDR3 is 16 residues. CDR3 in amino acids: CASSSLTSGGALEQFF. CDR3 nucleotide sequence: TGTGCCAGCAGTTCCTTGACTAGCGGGGGGGCCCTTGAGCAGTTCTTC.

This chain connects TRBV9 to TRBJ2-3; 7 nucleotides line up with TRBD2. Germline CDR1 is SGDLS and CDR2 is YYNGEE. This CDR3 is 17 amino acids long. Unmatched junction bases numbered 12, after V lost 1 base and J lost 4 bases. CDR3 sequence: CASSVSSGGGPSDTQYF. CDR3 nucleotides: TGTGCCAGCAGCGTATCCTCTGGGGGAGGGCCCTCAGATACGCAGTATTTT.